Presented here are 19 T cell receptor beta chains from one specimen sequenced in a study of T-cell reconstitution after alpha-beta-depleted transplantation in children. Unique molecular identifiers were used to barcode this TCRbeta library. Via MiXCR, TCRdb re-called the PCR reads, giving one row per CDR3 protein. In the table there are about 480,000 distinct CDR3 sequences, 12% of which are singletons. Material: PBMCs from the stem cell graft donor, obtained from the stem cell graft. These receptors were collected from a human donor who donated a stem cell graft to a child with combined immunodeficiency.

This clonotype was recorded a few times. The chain combines TRBV7-8 with TRBJ2-3, with TRBD1 identical over 11 bases. Germline CDR1 SGHVS, CDR2 FQNEAQ. The CDR3 covers 18 residues. The junction had 16 bases not matched to a gene; V was cut back by 5 bases and J by 6 bases. CDR3 protein: CASSHHPAGTGGRDTQYF. The CDR3 DNA reads as TGTGCCAGCAGCCACCACCCAGCCGGGACAGGGGGGAGGGATACGCAGTATTTT.

In its sample, this clonotype was seen many times. This chain uses TRBV7-3 with TRBJ2-1; D is uncertain. Trimming left V 2 bases short and J 0 bases short, with 8 bases between. The CDR3 contains 15 residues. The V gene's germline CDR1 is SGHTA and CDR2 FQGTGA. The CDR3 protein is CASSLSKSSYNEQFF. CDR3 DNA: TGTGCCAGCAGCTTATCTAAGAGCTCCTACAATGAGCAGTTCTTC.

There are a few counts of this clonotype. The V call is TRBV24-1, the J call TRBJ2-2; TRBD2 is a possible D gene (6 bases). From germline, CDR1 is KGHDR and CDR2 SFDVKD. The CDR3 covers 14 residues. The ends were cut back, 7 bases at V and 2 bases at J, with 10 bases in the middle. CDR3 coding DNA: TGTGCCACCAGAGAGGACTATAACACCGGGGAGCTGTTTTTT. Translation: CATREDYNTGELFF.

This clonotype was observed a few times. This chain's CDR3 is CASSVSSPGAEQYF. For the CDR3, the DNA is TGCGCCAGCAGCGTTTCATCCCCAGGGGCCGAGCAGTACTTC. The rearrangement uses TRBV5-1 and TRBJ2-7; tentatively, D is TRBD1 (6 bases). Trimming removed 4 bases from V and 6 bases from J, with 17 bases in between. The CDR3 spans 14 residues. The germline V gene has CDR1 SGHRS and CDR2 YFSETQ.

There are many counts of this clonotype. The chain recombines TRBV7-9 with TRBJ1-2; D may be TRBD1 (6 bases). The germline V gene encodes CDR1 SEHNR and CDR2 FQNEAQ (reference sequence). V was clipped by 5 bases and J by 0 bases, with 13 bases between them. The CDR3 length is 15 residues. CDR3 amino acids: CASSPAGGPNYGYTF. CDR3 bases: TGTGCCAGCAGCCCAGCGGGGGGCCCTAACTATGGCTACACCTTC.

This clonotype was counted ten times or more. The CDR3 region has the DNA TGTGCCACCAGCAGCCCACTAGCGAACTCCTACAATGAGCAGTTCTTC. Amino acids: CATSSPLANSYNEQFF. The chain is built from TRBV15 and TRBJ2-1, with 7 bases that match TRBD2. The CDR3 has 16 residues. The trim removed 3 bases at V and 0 bases at J, leaving 5 bases unmatched. Germline CDR1 reads LNHNV; CDR2 reads YYDKDF (reference sequence). The complete variable domain, with remaining parts taken from reference TRBV15 and TRBJ2-1, reads DAMVIQNPRYQVTQFGKPVTLSCSQTLNHNVMYWYQQKSSQAPKLLFHYYDKDFNNEADTPDNFQSRRPNTSFCFLDIRSPGLGDTAMYLCATSSPLANSYNEQFFGPGTRLTVL.

The chain joins TRBV7-9 to TRBJ2-7; TRBD2 matches 9 bases. The CDR3 totals 12 residues. Germline V CDR1 and CDR2: SEHNR, FQNEAQ (reference sequence). The ends lost 10 bases at V and 5 bases at J; junction bases unmatched: 6. The DNA of the CDR3 is TGTGCCACCACCGGGACTAGCCACGAGCAGTACTTC. It encodes CATTGTSHEQYF.

This chain connects TRBV20-1 to TRBJ2-5, with 15 bases matching TRBD2. Germline CDR1 reads DFQATT; CDR2 reads SNEGSKA (reference sequence). V trimming: 6 bases; J trimming: 5 bases; junction bases outside the gene matches: 13. The CDR3 runs 17 residues. Here the CDR3 reads CSADTGTSGRPRETQYF. CDR3 sequence (DNA): TGCAGTGCCGACACCGGGACTAGCGGGAGGCCAAGGGAGACCCAGTACTTC.

In its sample, this clonotype was seen a few times. This chain uses TRBV2 with TRBJ2-6; possible D gene TRBD2, 5 bases. The V end was cut by 3 bases, the J end by 4 bases, with 16 bases between. Looked up from germline, CDR1 is SNHLY and CDR2 is FYNNEI. CDR3 size: 17 residues. CDR3 DNA: TGTGCCAGCAGTGATTCGGCGGGTCTATCGGGGGCCAACGTCCTGACTTTC. Translating it yields CASSDSAGLSGANVLTF.

The rearrangement links TRBV7-2 to TRBJ1-2; maybe TRBD1 (5 bases). CDR1 and CDR2 (germline): SGHTA, FQGNSA. This CDR3 spans 17 amino acids. Trimming pared 4 bases from V and 2 bases from J, leaving 20 bases between. The CDR3 protein is CASSYPFMGQENYGYTF. For the CDR3, the DNA is TGTGCCAGCAGCTACCCCTTTATGGGGCAGGAGAACTATGGCTACACCTTC. Together with reference TRBV7-2 and TRBJ1-2, the CDR3 gives the full variable domain: GAGVSQSPSNKVTEKGKDVELRCDPISGHTALYWYRQSLGQGLEFLIYFQGNSAPDKSGLPSDRFSAERTGGSVSTLTIQRTQQEDSAVYLCASSYPFMGQENYGYTFGSGTRLTVV.

The rearrangement links TRBV2 to TRBJ1-2; D ambiguous. The CDR3 loop spans 12 amino acids. The V gene's germline CDR1 is SNHLY and CDR2 FYNNEI. Trimming removed 9 bases from V and 2 bases from J, with 10 bases in between. DNA of the CDR3: TGTGCCAGTCACCGGGTCAACTATGGCTACACCTTC. Its translation: CASHRVNYGYTF.

This clonotype turned up a few times. The chain links TRBV27 to TRBJ1-6; D not resolved. In germline, CDR1 is MNHEY, CDR2 SMNVEV (reference sequence). V was trimmed by 2 bases and J by 8 bases, leaving 4 bases between them. CDR3 length: 12 residues. CDR3 loop: CASSLRDSPLHF. DNA for the CDR3: TGTGCCAGCAGTTTAAGGGATTCACCCCTCCACTTT.

This clonotype was recorded many times. The V gene is TRBV4-3, the J gene TRBJ2-3; a possible D gene is TRBD2 (5 bases). This CDR3 has 13 residues. Between the trimmed V and J ends, which lost 0 bases and 6 bases, there was a span of 7 bases. Germline assignment: CDR1 LGHNA and CDR2 YSLEER. The CDR3 spells CASSQERRDTQYF. In DNA, the CDR3 is TGCGCCAGCAGCCAAGAGAGGAGGGATACGCAGTATTTT.

For this clonotype: The junction departs from the called germline gene at one end, perhaps through a read error. V usage is TRBV11-2 and J usage is TRBJ2-2; D is perhaps TRBD2 (6 bases). This CDR3 has 17 residues. Per the germline V gene, CDR1 is SGHAT and CDR2 is FQNNGV. The CDR3: CACSLEGFGRVTGELFF. CDR3 coding DNA: TGTGCCTGCAGCTTAGAAGGATTCGGGAGAGTCACCGGGGAGCTGTTTTTT.

The CDR3 DNA is TGTGCCAGCAGTCCCTCGCGGGGGGGACGGGAGACCCAGTACTTC. It codes for CASSPSRGGRETQYF. The rearrangement links TRBV12-3 or TRBV12-4 to TRBJ2-5; 9 bases agree with TRBD2. The J segment lost 5 bases and the V segment lost 5 bases, leaving 9 bases of the junction unmatched. The CDR3 covers 15 residues.

This clonotype was seen many times. The chain joins TRBV20-1 to TRBJ2-5, with D possibly being TRBD2 (5 bases). Germline V lookup: CDR1 DFQATT, CDR2 SNEGSKA (reference sequence). Trimming cost V 3 bases and J 4 bases, with 21 bases left between them. The CDR3 sequence is 16 residues long. The CDR3 coding sequence is TGCAGTGCTAGCCGCCTAGCCAACGATGTGGGAGAGACCCAGTACTTC. It encodes CSASRLANDVGETQYF.

In its sample, this clonotype was seen a few times. The gene calls are TRBV6-5 and TRBJ1-2; unclear D gene. This CDR3 region has 11 residues. The germline V and J ends were trimmed by 2 bases and 6 bases, with 4 bases remaining between them. The germline V gene has CDR1 MNHEY and CDR2 SVGAGI. This chain's CDR3 is CASSYADGYTF. CDR3 DNA sequence: TGTGCCAGCAGTTACGCGGATGGCTACACCTTC.

This clonotype was counted at least ten times. The chain's CDR3 is CSAGPYSGTGDDGYTF. DNA of the CDR3: TGCAGTGCTGGGCCCTACTCCGGGACAGGGGATGATGGCTACACCTTC. The rearrangement joins TRBV20-1 to TRBJ1-2, with 10 bases aligning to TRBD1. Germline CDR1 and CDR2: DFQATT and SNEGSKA (reference sequence). Germline trimming cut 5 bases from V and 6 bases from J; bases unmatched to any gene: 15. CDR3 length: 16 amino acids.

V is TRBV24-1 and J is TRBJ2-2; D is perhaps TRBD2 (6 bases). Germline V gene data show CDR1 as KGHDR and CDR2 as SFDVKD. CDR3 length: 15 amino acids. V lost 9 bases to trimming and J lost 2 bases, with 15 bases between them. The CDR3 DNA sequence: TGTGCCACCGCGCGGGGAACCGATAACACCGGGGAGCTGTTTTTT. Amino acid sequence: CATARGTDNTGELFF.